The 13 T cell receptor beta chains in this list originate from one sample, sequenced in a study of radiotherapy plus CTLA-4 blockade in lung cancer. Here immunoSEQ multiplex PCR was the method, and the copy in TCRdb shows in-frame clones only, minus some. This sample carries over 60,000 clones, around 86% of them seen once, and the ten largest clones take 35% to 50%. Sequencing was performed on peripheral blood, taken from a patient treated with radiotherapy plus ipilimumab. These TCRs come from a human donor with non-small cell lung cancer that progressed on radiotherapy plus ipilimumab.

The chain has TRBV4-2 and TRBJ2-5, with D tentatively TRBD1 (5 bases). There are 16 residues in the CDR3. Germline V gene data show CDR1 as LGHNA and CDR2 as YNFKEQ. Between the trimmed V and J ends, which lost 0 bases and 2 bases, there was a span of 13 bases. The DNA of the CDR3 is TGTGCCAGCAGCCAAGACCCTAGGGGTGGGCAAGAGACCCAGTACTTC. It codes for CASSQDPRGGQETQYF.

The chain couples TRBV5-1 to TRBJ1-2; possible D gene TRBD1, 6 bases. CDR1 and CDR2 (germline): SGHRS, YFSETQ. This CDR3 contains 17 residues. V shed 2 bases and J shed 0 bases, with 17 bases lying between them. The CDR3 reads CASSFNRASPANYGYTF. The DNA for the CDR3 is TGCGCCAGCAGCTTTAACAGGGCGTCCCCCGCTAACTATGGCTACACCTTC.

The chain recombines TRBV6-6 with TRBJ2-7, with D possibly being TRBD2 (5 bases). The ends were cut back, 7 bases at V and 5 bases at J, with 18 bases in the middle. The germline gives CDR1 MNHNY, CDR2 SVGAGI (reference sequence). This CDR3 region has 14 residues. The CDR3 DNA sequence: TGTGCCAGCAACCTGGCTAGCAGCGGAGACGAGCAGTACTTC. Encoded protein: CASNLASSGDEQYF.

CDR3 in amino acids: CASRWDASGANVLTF. CDR3 DNA sequence: TGTGCCAGCAGGTGGGATGCGTCTGGGGCCAACGTCCTGACTTTC. This chain uses TRBV6-1 with TRBJ2-6; D remains unclear. CDR3 length: 15 amino acids. The germline V and J ends were trimmed by 6 bases and 1 base, with 10 bases remaining between them. Germline V CDR1 and CDR2: MNHNS, SASEGT.

The chain recombines TRBV29-1 with TRBJ2-2; no definite D call. Germline assignment: CDR1 SQVTM and CDR2 ANQGSEA. The CDR3 runs 13 residues. Trimming took off 6 bases at V and 0 bases at J, with 8 bases between the two ends. The CDR3 loop is CSVVSANTGELFF. CDR3 in DNA: TGCAGCGTGGTAAGCGCGAACACCGGGGAGCTGTTTTTT.

This chain joins TRBV30 and TRBJ1-3, with D tentatively TRBD1 (6 bases). The CDR3 loop spans 13 amino acids. V was trimmed by 4 bases and J by 3 bases, leaving 10 bases between them. CDR1 and CDR2 from the germline V gene are GTSNPN and SVGIG (reference sequence). In DNA form, the CDR3 reads TGTGCCTGGACAACAGGGCATGGAAACACCATATATTTT. This translates into CAWTTGHGNTIYF.

This clone was counted between two and nine times. The limits of the CDR3 on the DNA are not certain, so only TCRdb's listed CDR3 is given. The chain uses TRBV7-5 and TRBJ2-6; TRBD1, the table's D call, was not compared with the DNA. TRBV7-5 is annotated as a pseudogene. The CDR3 spans 18 amino acids, including both terminal residues. The CDR3 here is CARSRWAGGAYGANVLTF.

The V gene is TRBV19, the J gene TRBJ2-3; TRBD2 aligns across 12 bases. The V segment lost 2 bases and the J segment 10 bases; nucleotides outside the gene matches: 7. Germline V lookup: CDR1 LNHDA, CDR2 SQIVND (reference sequence). The CDR3 sequence is 15 residues long. The CDR3 DNA is TGTGCCAGTAGTATAAACCTAGCGGGAGGGGAAGCGCAGTATTTT. Encoded protein: CASSINLAGGEAQYF.

This chain joins TRBV7-8 and TRBJ1-5, with D unresolved. This CDR3 has 13 residues. Deletions cut 5 bases from V and 9 bases from J, with 14 bases between. CDR1 and CDR2 (germline): SGHVS, FQNEAQ. CDR3 coding DNA: TGTGCCAGCAGCCCCCGGACGGAAATGCCCCAGCATTTT. It encodes CASSPRTEMPQHF.

This chain links TRBV20-1 with TRBJ2-1; D not certain. This CDR3 has 10 amino acids. The germline CDR1 and CDR2 sequences are DFQATT and SNEGSKA (reference sequence). Trimming cost V 3 bases and J 6 bases, with 3 bases left between them. Here the CDR3 reads CSASVNEQFF. In DNA form, the CDR3 reads TGCAGTGCTAGCGTCAATGAGCAGTTCTTC.

The J gene is TRBJ1-1, the V gene TRBV5-4; a weak D match, TRBD1 (6 bases). CDR1 is SGHNT and CDR2 is YYREEE in the germline V gene (reference sequence). Trimming shortened V by 2 bases and J by 1 base, and 9 bases separated the two germline ends. CDR3 length: 14 residues. The CDR3 sequence is CASSLTRGNTEAFF. The CDR3 DNA is TGTGCCAGCAGCTTAACCAGGGGGAACACTGAAGCTTTCTTT.

This chain links TRBV27 with TRBJ1-2, with a weak D call TRBD1 (5 bases). V dropped 4 bases and J dropped 8 bases, with 17 bases sitting between them. Germline V CDR1 and CDR2: MNHEY, SMNVEV (reference sequence). The CDR3 loop spans 14 amino acids. The CDR3: CASSSNLGAEGYTF. The DNA of the CDR3 is TGTGCCAGCAGTTCCAATCTAGGGGCGGAAGGCTACACCTTC.

This clone was picked up one time. The J gene is TRBJ2-3, the V gene TRBV27; no reliable D call. CDR1 is MNHEY and CDR2 is SMNVEV in the germline V gene (reference sequence). V lost 2 bases, J lost 10 bases, and 13 bases lay in between. The CDR3 contains 13 residues. The CDR3 region is CASSLTGSRSQYF. CDR3 DNA: TGTGCCAGCAGTTTAACCGGTTCCCGATCGCAGTATTTT.